A single T cell receptor beta chain is shown here with its context. The data were taken from a study of blood T cell repertoires in COVID-19. Study information: The analysed material was cDNA or gDNA that came from T cells, B-cell-depleted T cells, or PBMCs.

The V and J ends lost 6 bases and 5 bases respectively, with 15 bases between them. The V gene's germline CDR1 is SGHRS and CDR2 YFSETQ. This CDR3 has 15 amino acids. Per the original data handling: Amplifying reference gene primers gave estimates of nucleated cell counts. Assay used: immunoSEQ multiplex PCR; TCRdb lists only in-frame clones, some missing. The DNA was the basis for D and trimming; V, J and clone size are from that table. The sample has tens of thousands of clones, about 86% seen once. Sequences were obtained from peripheral blood. The chain recombines TRBV5-1 with TRBJ1-6, with D unclear. The TCR sequence derives from a man between 65 and 80 years old with acute or convalescent COVID-19. Written as DNA, the CDR3 is TGCGCCAGCACCATGGGCGAATGGGATAATTCACCCCTCCACTTT. Its translation is CASTMGEWDNSPLHF. The whole variable domain, remainder taken from reference TRBV5-1 and TRBJ1-6, is KAGVTQTPRYLIKTRGQQVTLSCSPISGHRSVSWYQQTPGQGLQFLFEYFSETQRNKGNFPGRFSGRQFSNSRSEMNVSTLELGDSALYLCASTMGEWDNSPLHFGNGTRLTVT.